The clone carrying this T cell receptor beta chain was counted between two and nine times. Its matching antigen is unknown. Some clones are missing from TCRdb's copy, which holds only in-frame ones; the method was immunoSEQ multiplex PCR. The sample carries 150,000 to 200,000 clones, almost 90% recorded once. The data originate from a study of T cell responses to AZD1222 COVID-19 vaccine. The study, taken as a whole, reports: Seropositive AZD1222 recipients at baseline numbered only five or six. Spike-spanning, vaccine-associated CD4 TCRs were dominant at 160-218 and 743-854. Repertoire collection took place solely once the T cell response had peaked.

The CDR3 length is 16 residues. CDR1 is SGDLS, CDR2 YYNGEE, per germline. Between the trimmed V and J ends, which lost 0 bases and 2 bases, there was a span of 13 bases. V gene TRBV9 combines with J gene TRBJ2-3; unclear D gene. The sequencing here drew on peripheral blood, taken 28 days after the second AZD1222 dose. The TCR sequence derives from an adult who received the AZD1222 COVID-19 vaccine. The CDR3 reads CASSVDSRPPTDTQYF. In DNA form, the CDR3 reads TGTGCCAGCAGCGTAGACTCGAGACCACCCACAGATACGCAGTATTTT.